The 30 T cell receptor beta chains reported below all come from one sample, sequenced in a study of Ad26.COV2.S vaccination and SARS-CoV-2 variants. Treatment indicated: some 20 received Ad26.COV2.S at low or high dose, single or two shots; a few received placebo; per-sample allocation not given. On day 63 after the first injection, vaccine and placebo recipients gave samples. Assay used: immunoSEQ multiplex PCR; TCRdb lists only in-frame clones, some missing. Among some 390,000 clones listed, roughly 90% were seen once. The specimen was peripheral blood, collected in a trial of Ad26.COV2.S vaccine versus placebo. Receptor source: a person aged 18 to 59 who received the Ad26.COV2.S COVID-19 vaccine or a placebo.

V and J are TRBV28 and TRBJ1-2; 7 bases match TRBD1. Germline CDR1 is MDHEN and CDR2 is SYDVKM. The V segment lost 6 bases and the J segment 0 bases; nucleotides outside the gene matches: 1. The CDR3 loop spans 13 amino acids. The CDR3 DNA reads as TGTGCCAGCAGAAGGGGGCCTAACTATGGCTACACCTTC. It yields the protein CASRRGPNYGYTF.

The V gene is TRBV3-1 (or the pseudogene TRBV3-2), the J gene TRBJ2-2; 9 nucleotides match TRBD2. Losses at the gene ends were 0 bases for V and 4 bases for J; bases not matched to a gene: 18. The CDR3 runs 21 residues. Looked up from germline, CDR1 is LGHDT and CDR2 is YNNKEL (reference sequence). CDR3 residues: CASSQDPAPPSGAQGTGELFF. The CDR3 coding sequence is TGTGCCAGCAGCCAAGATCCCGCCCCGCCTAGCGGGGCTCAGGGCACCGGGGAGCTGTTTTTT.

The V and J genes are TRBV18 and TRBJ1-4; D possibly corresponds to TRBD1 (5 bases). Per germline, CDR1 KGHSH and CDR2 LQKENI. The germline V and J ends were trimmed by 2 bases and 7 bases, with 14 bases remaining between them. The CDR3 sequence is 15 residues long. The chain's CDR3 is CASSPSVQASEKLFF. For the CDR3, the DNA is TGTGCCAGCTCACCAAGTGTACAGGCCAGTGAAAAACTGTTTTTT.

This sequence joins TRBV2 and TRBJ2-7, with D unclear. Germline V gene data show CDR1 as SNHLY and CDR2 as FYNNEI. V lost 0 bases to trimming and J lost 6 bases, with 9 bases between them. The CDR3 covers 13 residues. CDR3 bases: TGTGCCAGCAGTGAAGCATGGGCATCCGAGCAGTACTTC. This gives the protein CASSEAWASEQYF. Complete variable domain (other parts from reference TRBV2 and TRBJ2-7): EPEVTQTPSHQVTQMGQEVILRCVPISNHLYFYWYRQILGQKVEFLVSFYNNEISEKSEIFDDQFSVERPDGSNFTLKIRSTKLEDSAMYFCASSEAWASEQYFGPGTRLTVT.

This clone was seen a few times. This chain joins TRBV7-3 and TRBJ2-7; 11 bases are shared with TRBD1. The CDR3 length is 14 residues. Looked up from germline, CDR1 is SGHTA and CDR2 is FQGTGA. V shed 0 bases, J shed 7 bases, and the junction held 2 bases outside the gene matches. CDR3 in amino acids: CASSLTGTGGEQYF. The DNA of the CDR3 is TGTGCCAGCAGCTTAACGGGGACAGGGGGTGAGCAGTACTTC.

The J gene is TRBJ2-7, the V gene TRBV28, with D perhaps matching TRBD2 (6 bases). The germline V gene has CDR1 MDHEN and CDR2 SYDVKM. Trimming cost V 6 bases and J 6 bases, with 18 bases left between them. The CDR3 has 14 amino acids. This CDR3 is CASSPEARGGEQYF. The CDR3 nucleotides read TGTGCCAGCAGCCCTGAGGCGCGGGGTGGCGAGCAGTACTTC.

The chain recombines TRBV4-1 with TRBJ2-1; 8 bases are a match to TRBD1. Germline V gives CDR1 MGHRA, CDR2 YSYEKL. The ends lost 2 bases at V and 8 bases at J; junction bases unmatched: 8. This CDR3 comprises 15 residues. CDR3 DNA: TGCGCCAGCAGCCAACGGACAGGGAGTGGAGATGAGCAGTTCTTC. Translation: CASSQRTGSGDEQFF.

V is TRBV7-8 and J is TRBJ1-5, with no clear D. The CDR3 runs to 13 residues. Germline values: CDR1 SGHVS, CDR2 FQNEAQ. V gave up 5 bases and J gave up 5 bases, with 10 bases separating them. The CDR3 loop reads CASSPVTDQPQHF. The DNA of the CDR3 is TGTGCCAGCAGCCCTGTCACGGATCAGCCCCAGCATTTT.

This clone showed up just a few times. The J gene is TRBJ1-5, the V gene TRBV4-2, with 7 bases that match TRBD1. The V gene end was trimmed by 1 base and the J gene end by 2 bases; junction bases not matched to a gene: 2. Germline V gene data show CDR1 as LGHNA and CDR2 as YNFKEQ. This CDR3 comprises 15 residues. The CDR3 DNA sequence: TGTGCCAGCAGCCAAGTCAGGGGGGGCAATCAGCCCCAGCATTTT. This encodes CASSQVRGGNQPQHF.

The table lists this clone with a count of one. The chain employs TRBV11-2 and TRBJ1-2; D is uncertain. Trimming left V 1 base short and J 4 bases short, with 10 bases between. The CDR3 is 14 amino acids. Per the germline V gene, CDR1 is SGHAT and CDR2 is FQNNGV. CDR3 residues: CASSLASEFYGYTF. The CDR3 bases are TGTGCCAGCAGCTTAGCGAGCGAGTTCTATGGCTACACCTTC.

The V gene is TRBV27, the J gene TRBJ1-2; D might be TRBD1 (5 bases). V gave up 6 bases and J gave up 5 bases, with 19 bases separating them. The CDR3 is 15 amino acids. CDR1 is MNHEY, CDR2 SMNVEV, per germline (reference sequence). CDR3 protein: CASSPGTKNYYGYTF. The CDR3 DNA reads TGTGCCAGCAGCCCCGGGACCAAGAATTATTATGGCTACACCTTC.

This clone was seen only once. The chain couples TRBV5-1 to TRBJ1-3; 9 bases line up with TRBD1. V trimming: 7 bases; J trimming: 0 bases; junction bases outside the gene matches: 14. The germline V gene encodes CDR1 SGHRS and CDR2 YFSETQ. The CDR3 covers 18 residues. CDR3 in amino acids: CASSLSALGQGSGNTIYF. CDR3 sequence (DNA): TGCGCCAGCTCCCTCTCGGCCCTGGGACAGGGCTCTGGAAACACCATATATTTT.

This clone was detected only once. V gene TRBV5-4 combines with J gene TRBJ2-1, with 9 bases matching TRBD2. J lost 7 bases, V lost 6 bases, and 8 bases had no gene match. Germline CDR1 is SGHNT and CDR2 is YYREEE (reference sequence). The CDR3 contains 14 residues. The CDR3 region has the DNA TGTGCCAGCACGCGGGAGGGCCCTCTGAATGAGCAGTTCTTC. This gives the protein CASTREGPLNEQFF.

The rearrangement links TRBV11-2 to TRBJ2-3, with TRBD2 matching 10 bases. V was clipped by 6 bases and J by 1 base; unmatched bases: 10. Germline assignment: CDR1 SGHAT and CDR2 FQNNGV. CDR3 length: 17 amino acids. DNA of the CDR3: TGTGCCAGCAGACCCAGACTAGCGGGTAGGGGCACAGATACGCAGTATTTT. Residues: CASRPRLAGRGTDTQYF.

Comment on this clone: An end of the junction differs from the germline gene, which may be a read error. V is TRBV7-7 and J is TRBJ2-2; 9 bases fit TRBD2. Per the germline V gene, CDR1 is SSHAT and CDR2 is FNYEAQ (reference sequence). This CDR3 has 15 amino acids. CDR3 region: CASSLLAGGTGELFF. CDR3 DNA sequence: TGTGCTAGCAGCTTACTAGCGGGCGGCACCGGGGAGCTGTTTTTT.

The J gene is TRBJ1-3, the V gene TRBV29-1, with 7 bases that match TRBD1. The CDR3 totals 13 residues. In germline, CDR1 is SQVTM, CDR2 ANQGSEA. V dropped 4 bases and J dropped 4; count of bases not matched to a gene: 4. The CDR3 coding sequence is TGCAGCGTTGCACAGGGGAGGGGAAACACCATATATTTT. Protein sequence: CSVAQGRGNTIYF.

The chain carries TRBV19 and TRBJ1-1; D ambiguous. The germline CDR1 and CDR2 sequences are LNHDA and SQIVND (reference sequence). V shed 6 bases and J shed 3 bases, with 11 bases lying between them. The CDR3 contains 13 residues. The CDR3 here is CASSDKVDTEAFF. The CDR3 DNA reads as TGTGCCAGTAGCGACAAAGTGGACACTGAAGCTTTCTTT.

The J gene is TRBJ2-1, the V gene TRBV5-1, with 11 bases identical to TRBD2. CDR1 and CDR2 (germline): SGHRS, YFSETQ. CDR3 length: 15 residues. Unmatched junction bases numbered 5, after V lost 3 bases and J lost 6 bases. The CDR3 DNA reads TGCGCCAGCAGCTCCCGACTAGCGGGGACCAATGAGCAGTTCTTC. It yields the protein CASSSRLAGTNEQFF.

A word on this clone: The junction does not match germline at one end; this may be a read error. The J gene is TRBJ2-1, the V gene TRBV10-1; 9 nucleotides align to TRBD2. CDR3 length equals 15 residues. Germline assignment: CDR1 WNHNN and CDR2 SYGVQD (reference sequence). The CDR3 sequence is CASSLAGDSHNEQFF. DNA of the CDR3: TGCGCCAGCAGTTTAGCGGGAGACTCCCACAATGAGCAGTTCTTC.

V gene TRBV28 combines with J gene TRBJ1-2, with a tentative D call TRBD1 (6 bases). CDR3 length: 14 residues. The germline V and J ends were trimmed by 5 bases and 5 bases, with 15 bases remaining between them. Germline CDR1 MDHEN, CDR2 SYDVKM. The CDR3 spells CASSLFGTTYGYTF. Here the CDR3 DNA reads TGTGCCAGCAGTCTCTTCGGGACAACATATGGCTACACCTTC.

This chain uses TRBV18 with TRBJ2-7; TRBD2 aligns across 7 bases. The germline V gene has CDR1 KGHSH and CDR2 LQKENI. This CDR3 contains 15 residues. With V trimmed by 2 bases and J by 1 base, 5 bases remained unmatched. CDR3 in DNA: TGTGCCAGCTCACCAAACCTAGCGGATTCCTACGAGCAGTACTTC. This translates into CASSPNLADSYEQYF.

The chain has TRBV6-1 and TRBJ2-1; D is ambiguous. The CDR3 has 13 residues. Germline V CDR1 and CDR2: MNHNS, SASEGT. Trimming cost V 2 bases and J 9 bases, with 11 bases left between them. The CDR3 DNA follows: TGTGCCAGCAGTGAACTAGGAATCGGTGAGCAGTTCTTC. Protein: CASSELGIGEQFF.

The chain is built from TRBV7-9 and TRBJ1-2, with 7 bases identical to TRBD1. CDR3 length: 13 amino acids. After removal of 6 bases from V and 8 bases from J, the junction contained 9 bases not matched to a gene. The V gene's germline CDR1 is SEHNR and CDR2 FQNEAQ (reference sequence). CDR3 DNA sequence: TGTGCCAGCAGTGCACAGGGGAGGGGCGGCTACACCTTC. Protein sequence: CASSAQGRGGYTF. Full variable domain (missing parts from reference TRBV7-9 and TRBJ1-2): DTGVSQNPRHKITKRGQNVTFRCDPISEHNRLYWYRQTLGQGPEFLTYFQNEAQLEKSRLLSDRFSAERPKGSFSTLEIQRTEQGDSAMYLCASSAQGRGGYTFGSGTRLTVV.

Here the CDR3 DNA reads TGTGCCTCGGGGGGCGGACTTGGGCACGAGCAGTACTTC. Translated, it gives CASGGGLGHEQYF. The V call is TRBV24-1, the J call TRBJ2-7; a possible D gene is TRBD2 (7 bases). The CDR3 covers 13 residues. Trimming shortened V by 12 bases and J by 5 bases, and 19 bases separated the two germline ends. Germline V gene lookup returns CDR1 KGHDR and CDR2 SFDVKD.

This chain joins TRBV7-3 and TRBJ2-3; 7 positions match TRBD2. Trimming removed 5 bases from V and 6 bases from J; junction bases left unmatched: 14. This CDR3 has 16 residues. CDR1 and CDR2 from the germline V gene are SGHTA and FQGTGA. The CDR3 sequence is CASSPGGWTRKDTQYF. CDR3 nucleotide sequence: TGTGCCAGCAGCCCCGGCGGTTGGACTAGGAAGGATACGCAGTATTTT.

The V call is TRBV5-1, the J call TRBJ2-5; TRBD2 agrees at 8 bases. The CDR3 runs to 14 residues. Germline V gene sequence: CDR1 SGHRS, CDR2 YFSETQ. Unmatched junction bases numbered 6, after V lost 6 bases and J lost 2 bases. CDR3 loop: CASMPGGGQETQYF. For the CDR3, the DNA is TGCGCCAGCATGCCGGGAGGGGGACAAGAGACCCAGTACTTC.

This clone was detected only once. The chain uses TRBV11-2 and TRBJ2-5, with D tentatively TRBD2 (6 bases). The CDR3 runs to 15 residues. The germline CDR1 and CDR2 sequences are SGHAT and FQNNGV. The V and J ends lost 2 bases and 4 bases respectively, with 14 bases between them. This chain's CDR3 is CASSLRVRERETQYF. The CDR3 region has the DNA TGTGCCAGCAGCTTACGTGTTCGGGAGCGAGAGACCCAGTACTTC.

The gene calls are TRBV7-6 and TRBJ1-4, with D tentatively TRBD1 (6 bases). Trimming left V 5 bases short and J 0 bases short, with 7 bases between. Germline CDR1 is SGHVS and CDR2 is FNYEAQ. This CDR3 contains 14 residues. CDR3 sequence reads: CASSRQATNEKLFF. In DNA form, the CDR3 reads TGTGCCAGCAGCCGACAGGCAACTAATGAAAAACTGTTTTTT.

The chain recombines TRBV13 with TRBJ2-3, with 8 bases matching TRBD2. The CDR3 has 17 residues. Germline CDR1 and CDR2: PRHDT and FYEKMQ (reference sequence). V shed 0 bases, J shed 2 bases, and the junction held 7 bases outside the gene matches. The CDR3 bases are TGTGCCAGCAGCTTAGGAAAAGGACTAGCAGCCACAGATACGCAGTATTTT. It specifies CASSLGKGLAATDTQYF.

The genes are TRBV20-1 and TRBJ2-7; no firm D call. The CDR3 spans 11 residues. Trimming removed 1 base from V and 4 bases from J, with 5 bases in between. The germline V gene has CDR1 DFQATT and CDR2 SNEGSKA (reference sequence). The CDR3 DNA reads TGCAGTGCTAGAGGAAAGTACGAGCAGTACTTC. Protein: CSARGKYEQYF.